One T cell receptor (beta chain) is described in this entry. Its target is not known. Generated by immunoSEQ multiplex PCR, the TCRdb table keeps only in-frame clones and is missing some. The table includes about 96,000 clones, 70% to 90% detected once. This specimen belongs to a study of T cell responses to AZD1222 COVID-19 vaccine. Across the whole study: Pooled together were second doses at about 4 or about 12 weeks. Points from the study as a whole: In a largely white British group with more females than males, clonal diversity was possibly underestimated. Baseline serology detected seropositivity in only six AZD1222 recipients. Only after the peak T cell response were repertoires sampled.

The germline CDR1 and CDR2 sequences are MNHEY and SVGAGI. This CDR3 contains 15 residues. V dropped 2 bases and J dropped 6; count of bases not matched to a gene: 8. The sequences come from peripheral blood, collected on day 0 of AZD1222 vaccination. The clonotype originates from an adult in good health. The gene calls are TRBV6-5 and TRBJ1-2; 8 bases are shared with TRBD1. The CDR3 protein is CASSYLRQGNDGYTF. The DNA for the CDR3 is TGTGCCAGCAGTTACCTCCGACAGGGGAACGATGGCTACACCTTC.